The 18 T cell receptor beta chains reported below all come from one sample, sequenced in a study of T cells in Graves' hyperthyroidism and ophthalmopathy. Amplification of TCR beta CDR3 regions was performed using RNA transcripts as template. The study used the HTBI primer set for a first-round RT-PCR of the TCR CDR3. TCRdb re-analysed the multiplex PCR reads in MiXCR, keeping a single row per CDR3 protein. The sample records 700,000 to 950,000 distinct CDR3 sequences, around 40% being singletons. The material sequenced was blood. These receptor sequences come from a woman between 40 and 55 years old with Graves' hyperthyroidism.

This clonotype was recorded at least ten times. V and J are TRBV15 and TRBJ1-5; D gene ambiguous. Germline V gives CDR1 LNHNV, CDR2 YYDKDF (reference sequence). CDR3 length: 15 residues. With 0 bases removed from V and 7 bases from J, the gap between germline ends came to 13 bases. The CDR3 sequence: CATSRDLNSIQPQHF. DNA of the CDR3: TGTGCCACCAGCAGAGATCTTAACAGTATCCAGCCCCAGCATTTT.

This clonotype has a handful of counts. The chain is built from TRBV27 and TRBJ1-5; tentative D call: TRBD1 (6 bases). The germline V gene has CDR1 MNHEY and CDR2 SMNVEV (reference sequence). CDR3 size: 15 residues. Trimming removed 7 bases at V and 0 bases at J, with 13 bases between. Here the CDR3 DNA reads TGTGCCAGCAAAGGGACACCCTATAGCAATCAGCCCCAGCATTTT. Translating it yields CASKGTPYSNQPQHF.

This clonotype has at least ten counts. The V call is TRBV7-3, the J call TRBJ1-1; D call uncertain. The germline V and J ends were trimmed by 5 bases and 6 bases, with 13 bases remaining between them. CDR1 SGHTA and CDR2 FQGTGA come from the germline V gene. The CDR3 is 13 amino acids. The CDR3 loop is CASSRSVWAEAFF. In DNA, the CDR3 is TGTGCCAGCAGCCGTAGCGTTTGGGCTGAAGCTTTCTTT.

The rearrangement links TRBV7-9 to TRBJ1-1; 9 bases fit TRBD1. The V and J ends lost 6 bases and 0 bases, in that order; junction bases with no gene match: 11. Germline V lookup: CDR1 SEHNR, CDR2 FQNEAQ (reference sequence). This CDR3 region has 17 residues. The DNA for the CDR3 is TGTGCCAGCAGAGTGACAGGGGGGAAACCCATGAACACTGAAGCTTTCTTT. Translation gives CASRVTGGKPMNTEAFF.

This sequence joins TRBV28 and TRBJ1-2, with D unclear. Trimming cost V 5 bases and J 5 bases, with 9 bases left between them. CDR3 length equals 12 residues. Germline CDR1 MDHEN, CDR2 SYDVKM. This CDR3 is CASSAIRYGYTF. CDR3 in DNA: TGTGCCAGCAGTGCCATCAGATATGGCTACACCTTC.

This clonotype has more than one count but fewer than ten. This sequence joins TRBV2 and TRBJ2-2; the D gene is possibly TRBD1 (6 bases). Germline V gene lookup returns CDR1 SNHLY and CDR2 FYNNEI. Trimming stripped 7 bases from V and 3 bases from J, with 9 bases between. The CDR3 is made up of 13 amino acids. The CDR3, as DNA: TGTGCCAGCAACACAGGGTACACCGGGGAGCTGTTTTTT. Translating gives CASNTGYTGELFF.

The V call is TRBV10-3, the J call TRBJ2-6; 9 nucleotides match TRBD1. The J segment lost 4 bases and the V segment lost 0 bases, leaving 7 bases of the junction unmatched. Germline CDR1 reads ENHRY; CDR2 reads SYGVKD. The CDR3 extends over 18 amino acids. In DNA, the CDR3 is TGTGCCATCAGTGAGTCCGGGACAGGGTTAATGGGGGCCAACGTCCTGACTTTC. Translation: CAISESGTGLMGANVLTF.

The V call is TRBV28, the J call TRBJ2-3, with D unclear. The CDR3 extends over 14 amino acids. Per germline, CDR1 MDHEN and CDR2 SYDVKM. The germline V and J ends were trimmed by 5 bases and 0 bases, with 9 bases remaining between them. The CDR3 nucleotides read TGTGCCAGCAGTCCCGCGACTAGCACAGATACGCAGTATTTT. Its protein is CASSPATSTDTQYF.

Concerning this clonotype: This may come from a read error, since a much larger clone is one base off. The V and J genes are TRBV20-1 and TRBJ1-2; D unclear. CDR1 DFQATT and CDR2 SNEGSKA come from the germline V gene (reference sequence). CDR3 size: 16 residues. CDR3: CSVRDALGSDSYGYTF. DNA of the CDR3: TGCAGTGTTAGAGATGCACTCGGCAGCGACTCATATGGCTACACCTTC.

This clonotype was detected ten times or more. The chain has TRBV28 and TRBJ1-2; D unresolved. Per the germline V gene, CDR1 is MDHEN and CDR2 is SYDVKM. The CDR3 sequence is 11 residues long. V lost 6 bases to trimming and J lost 6 bases, with 8 bases between them. CDR3 sequence: CASRAVDGYTF. The CDR3 DNA reads as TGTGCCAGCAGAGCGGTTGATGGCTACACCTTC.

This clonotype occurred a few times. At one of its ends the junction is not consistent with the germline gene, which may arise from a read error. The V and J genes are TRBV10-3 and TRBJ2-7; TRBD1 agrees at 10 bases. Germline V gene sequence: CDR1 ENHRY, CDR2 SYGVKD. The CDR3 extends over 15 amino acids. The CDR3 sequence: CASSNVPGQGIEQYF. In nucleotides, the CDR3 is TGTGCCAGCAGTAACGTACCGGGACAGGGGATCGAGCAGTACTTC.

The table lists this clonotype with a few counts. The V call is TRBV2, the J call TRBJ2-5, with D hard to call. In germline, CDR1 is SNHLY, CDR2 FYNNEI. Trimming took off 0 bases at V and 2 bases at J, with 19 bases between the two ends. CDR3 length equals 18 residues. In DNA, the CDR3 is TGTGCCAGCAGTGAAGCGCATCGGACGGCGGCCCATCAAGAGACCCAGTACTTC. As protein: CASSEAHRTAAHQETQYF. Combining the CDR3 with reference TRBV2 and TRBJ2-5 gives the whole variable domain EPEVTQTPSHQVTQMGQEVILRCVPISNHLYFYWYRQILGQKVEFLVSFYNNEISEKSEIFDDQFSVERPDGSNFTLKIRSTKLEDSAMYFCASSEAHRTAAHQETQYFGPGTRLLVL.

This clonotype occurred many times. This chain uses TRBV29-1 with TRBJ2-5, with D tentatively TRBD2 (6 bases). The CDR3 totals 14 residues. V was trimmed by 0 bases and J by 2 bases, leaving 10 bases between them. Germline CDR1 and CDR2: SQVTM and ANQGSEA. CDR3: CSVEDRREQETQYF. CDR3 sequence (DNA): TGCAGCGTTGAAGATAGGAGGGAGCAAGAGACCCAGTACTTC.

This clonotype was recorded a few times. The chain recombines TRBV7-2 with TRBJ1-1, with unresolved D. The CDR3 totals 12 residues. Germline loops: CDR1 SGHTA, CDR2 FQGNSA. V dropped 4 bases and J dropped 5 bases, with 8 bases sitting between them. The CDR3 loop reads CASSSRETEAFF. DNA of the CDR3: TGTGCCAGCAGCTCCCGAGAGACTGAAGCTTTCTTT.

The table lists this clonotype with a few counts. The chain is built from TRBV7-9 and TRBJ2-7, with a possible D match to TRBD1 (5 bases). The CDR3 covers 14 residues. In germline, CDR1 is SEHNR, CDR2 FQNEAQ (reference sequence). The germline V and J ends were trimmed by 5 bases and 5 bases, with 16 bases remaining between them. The CDR3 coding sequence is TGTGCCAGCAGCCCGGACATGGGATATGACGAGCAGTACTTC. This translates into CASSPDMGYDEQYF.

The V gene is TRBV27, the J gene TRBJ1-2, with TRBD1 as a possible D gene (6 bases). The germline V and J ends were trimmed by 10 bases and 7 bases, with 25 bases remaining between them. From germline, CDR1 is MNHEY and CDR2 SMNVEV (reference sequence). CDR3 length: 15 residues. Written as DNA, the CDR3 is TGTGCCACCTCACCGGGACACATACCGACGTTTGGCTACACCTTC. This gives the protein CATSPGHIPTFGYTF.

CDR3 loop: CATSGGHGHYEQYF. The CDR3 DNA reads as TGTGCCACCAGTGGGGGACACGGGCACTACGAGCAGTACTTC. The chain uses TRBV24-1 and TRBJ2-7; possibly TRBD1 for D (6 bases). CDR3 length: 14 amino acids. Per the germline V gene, CDR1 is KGHDR and CDR2 is SFDVKD. Trimming cost V 5 bases and J 3 bases, with 13 bases left between them.

The chain recombines TRBV20-1 with TRBJ1-1; D is uncertain. CDR3 length: 13 amino acids. Trimming removed 3 bases at V and 8 bases at J, with 16 bases between. Germline V lookup: CDR1 DFQATT, CDR2 SNEGSKA (reference sequence). The CDR3 loop reads CSARGRGPREAFF. The CDR3 coding sequence is TGCAGTGCTAGGGGGAGAGGGCCGAGAGAAGCTTTCTTT.